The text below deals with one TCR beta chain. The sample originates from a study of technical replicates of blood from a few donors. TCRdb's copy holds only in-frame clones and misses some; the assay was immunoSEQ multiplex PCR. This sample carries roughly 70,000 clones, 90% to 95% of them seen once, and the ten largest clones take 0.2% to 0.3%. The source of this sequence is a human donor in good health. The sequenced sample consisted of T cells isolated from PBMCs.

CDR3 sequence: CASGGAGGYTF. DNA for the CDR3: TGTGCCAGCGGGGGGGCGGGTGGCTACACCTTC. The J gene is TRBJ1-2, the V gene TRBV7-9; D may be TRBD1 (6 bases). The CDR3 covers 11 residues. Germline V lookup: CDR1 SEHNR, CDR2 FQNEAQ (reference sequence). Trimming shortened V by 8 bases and J by 7 bases, and 11 bases separated the two germline ends.